The next 21 T cell receptor beta chains were all read from a single sample in a study of blood T cell repertoires in COVID-19. Clones were sequenced by immunoSEQ multiplex PCR, and TCRdb holds only the in-frame ones, with some missing. This sample has 70,000 to 90,000 clones, with 86% found just once. The source material was peripheral blood. Receptors originate from a man aged 50-59 years with active COVID-19.

Concerning this clone itself: The same CDR3 is also encoded by other DNA sequences in this sample. The chain links TRBV6-5 to TRBJ1-1, with 7 bases fitting TRBD1. J gave up 0 bases and V 5 bases, and 3 bases lay outside the gene matches. The CDR3 loop spans 14 amino acids. The germline V gene has CDR1 MNHEY and CDR2 SVGAGI. CDR3 sequence reads: CASSKQGMNTEAFF. The DNA for the CDR3 is TGTGCCAGCAGTAAACAGGGGATGAACACTGAAGCTTTCTTT.

The CDR3 sequence: CASRRTGSEAPLHF. DNA of the CDR3: TGTGCCAGCAGGCGGACAGGGAGTGAGGCACCCCTCCACTTT. The V and J genes are TRBV6-5 and TRBJ1-6; 8 bases are shared with TRBD1. Trimming cost V 6 bases and J 11 bases; bases outside gene matches: 9. This CDR3 region has 14 residues. Germline CDR1 is MNHEY and CDR2 is SVGAGI.

This clone was seen just once. The rearrangement uses TRBV6-5 and TRBJ1-2; D is unclear. The CDR3 length is 13 residues. The V end was cut by 7 bases, the J end by 4 bases, with 13 bases between. Germline-derived CDR1 and CDR2 are MNHEY and SVGAGI. The CDR3 reads CASTLGGSYGYTF. The DNA for the CDR3 is TGTGCCAGCACGCTAGGAGGGAGCTATGGCTACACCTTC.

The genes are TRBV5-8 and TRBJ1-5, with TRBD1 as a possible D gene (6 bases). CDR3 length equals 15 residues. CDR1 and CDR2 (germline): SGHTS, YDEGEE. Trimming cost V 3 bases and J 7 bases, with 17 bases left between them. CDR3 protein: CASSSGTLRNQPQHF. CDR3 nucleotide sequence: TGTGCCAGCAGCTCCGGGACACTCCGGAACCAGCCCCAGCATTTT. The entire variable domain, with the rest obtained from reference TRBV5-8 and TRBJ1-5, is as follows: EAGVTQSPTHLIKTRGQQATLRCSPISGHTSVYWYQQALGLGLQFLLWYDEGEERNRGNFPPRFSGRQFPNYSSELNVNALELEDSALYLCASSSGTLRNQPQHFGDGTRLSIL.

CDR3 coding DNA: TGTGCCACCAGCAGAGACAATCAGGAGGGGACGGCTTTCTTT. Residues: CATSRDNQEGTAFF. The V gene is TRBV15, the J gene TRBJ1-1; D perhaps matches TRBD1 (5 bases). V was clipped by 0 bases and J by 11 bases, with 16 bases between them. The CDR3 loop spans 14 amino acids. Germline CDR1 is LNHNV and CDR2 is YYDKDF (reference sequence).

The chain links TRBV5-6 to TRBJ2-1; D is unclear. CDR3 size: 16 residues. Trimming shortened V by 4 bases and J by 0 bases, and 14 bases separated the two germline ends. The germline gives CDR1 SGHDT, CDR2 YYEEEE. The DNA for the CDR3 is TGTGCCAGCAGCCCCGTGGCGGAAAGCTCCTACAATGAGCAGTTCTTC. It translates to CASSPVAESSYNEQFF.

The V and J genes are TRBV13 and TRBJ2-1, with TRBD2 matching over 11 bases. V was pared by 2 bases and J by 8 bases, with 5 bases of the junction left unmatched. The CDR3 totals 15 residues. Germline CDR1 and CDR2: PRHDT and FYEKMQ (reference sequence). The CDR3 DNA is TGTGCCAGCAGCTTATATAGCGGGGGGGGAGATGAGCAGTTCTTC. Its protein product is CASSLYSGGGDEQFF.

The chain has TRBV7-2 and TRBJ2-1; no firm D call. The CDR3 consists of 14 residues. The V and J ends lost 10 bases and 5 bases respectively, with 18 bases between them. The germline CDR1 and CDR2 sequences are SGHTA and FQGNSA. The CDR3: CATSPGPPNNEQFF. The CDR3 nucleotides are TGTGCCACCAGTCCCGGTCCCCCTAACAATGAGCAGTTCTTC.

The genes are TRBV5-5 and TRBJ2-7; D not certain. Germline assignment: CDR1 SGHKS and CDR2 YYEKEE (reference sequence). V was cut by 0 bases and J by 0 bases, with 10 bases left in between. This CDR3 has 15 amino acids. CDR3 region: CASSLGGVPSYEQYF. The CDR3 region has the DNA TGTGCCAGCAGCTTGGGAGGTGTGCCCTCCTACGAGCAGTACTTC.

The gene calls are TRBV7-8 and TRBJ2-6; possibly TRBD2 for D (7 bases). Trimming pared 6 bases from V and 3 bases from J, leaving 15 bases between. This CDR3 is built from 16 residues. The V gene's germline CDR1 is SGHVS and CDR2 FQNEAQ. CDR3 in amino acids: CASRQRGGGGANVLTF. CDR3 sequence (DNA): TGTGCCAGCAGGCAAAGGGGGGGCGGTGGGGCCAACGTCCTGACTTTC.

This clone was counted between two and nine times. The V and J genes are TRBV6-4 and TRBJ2-7; D may be TRBD1 (6 bases). The V end was cut by 2 bases, the J end by 3 bases, with 23 bases between. This CDR3 is built from 18 residues. CDR1 MRHNA and CDR2 SNTAGT come from the germline V gene. The DNA for the CDR3 is TGTGCCAGCAGTGACACCCTCGTCGAGTGGGGGCACTACTACGAGCAGTACTTC. Translation gives CASSDTLVEWGHYYEQYF.

This clone showed up just a few times. This chain links TRBV2 with TRBJ2-5; 7 bases match TRBD1. This CDR3 is 14 amino acids long. Trimming removed 4 bases from V and 5 bases from J; junction bases left unmatched: 7. Germline values: CDR1 SNHLY, CDR2 FYNNEI. In DNA, the CDR3 is TGTGCCAGCAGTGGGACGACAGGGTTGGAGACCCAGTACTTC. Its protein is CASSGTTGLETQYF. The full variable domain, completed using reference TRBV2 and TRBJ2-5, is EPEVTQTPSHQVTQMGQEVILRCVPISNHLYFYWYRQILGQKVEFLVSFYNNEISEKSEIFDDQFSVERPDGSNFTLKIRSTKLEDSAMYFCASSGTTGLETQYFGPGTRLLVL.

To note about this clone: A read error may produce the germline difference seen at one junction end. V is TRBV18 and J is TRBJ2-3; D is possibly TRBD1 (7 bases). Germline assignment: CDR1 KGHSH and CDR2 LQKENI. The CDR3 length is 14 residues. The DNA of the CDR3 is TGTGCCAGCTCCCCACAGGGGCGGGAAGATACGCAGTATTTT. It is translated as CASSPQGREDTQYF.

This clone turned up a few times. The chain employs TRBV28 and TRBJ1-5; 11 bases match TRBD1. CDR1 is MDHEN and CDR2 is SYDVKM in the germline V gene. Unmatched junction bases numbered 5, after V lost 6 bases and J lost 4 bases. The CDR3 sequence is 15 residues long. For the CDR3, the DNA is TGTGCCAGCAGCCCTGGGACAGGGGGGAATCAGCCCCAGCATTTT. Translating it yields CASSPGTGGNQPQHF.

The chain carries TRBV10-3 and TRBJ1-1; 8 bases align to TRBD1. Germline V gives CDR1 ENHRY, CDR2 SYGVKD. Trimming removed 2 bases from V and 5 bases from J; junction bases left unmatched: 13. The CDR3 loop spans 17 amino acids. The chain's CDR3 is CAISERGQGGSWTEAFF. The CDR3 DNA reads TGTGCCATCAGTGAGAGAGGACAGGGAGGTTCTTGGACTGAAGCTTTCTTT.

The chain couples TRBV4-1 to TRBJ2-7; 7 positions agree with TRBD1. With 3 bases clipped from V and 3 bases from J, the junction kept 2 bases outside the gene matches. The germline V gene encodes CDR1 MGHRA and CDR2 YSYEKL. The CDR3 consists of 13 residues. CDR3 DNA sequence: TGCGCCAGCAGCCATACAGGGGACTACGAGCAGTACTTC. It is translated as CASSHTGDYEQYF.

The J gene is TRBJ1-6, the V gene TRBV6-5; D might be TRBD1 (5 bases). The ends were cut back, 7 bases at V and 12 bases at J, with 16 bases in the middle. CDR1 MNHEY and CDR2 SVGAGI come from the germline V gene. This CDR3 comprises 13 residues. Written as DNA, the CDR3 is TGTGCCAGCACCCCTAGAACAGGCCTACCCCTCCACTTT. This codes for CASTPRTGLPLHF.

V is TRBV2 and J is TRBJ2-7; possible D gene TRBD2, 6 bases. CDR1 and CDR2 from the germline V gene are SNHLY and FYNNEI. This CDR3 contains 17 residues. V gave up 4 bases and J gave up 3 bases, with 22 bases separating them. The CDR3 sequence is CASSVKLPTLGGYEQYF. The CDR3 region has the DNA TGTGCCAGCAGTGTGAAGCTCCCGACTTTGGGGGGCTACGAGCAGTACTTC.

The chain links TRBV18 to TRBJ2-1; D is perhaps TRBD1 (5 bases). V was pared by 1 base and J by 6 bases, with 16 bases between. Per germline, CDR1 KGHSH and CDR2 LQKENI. The CDR3 is 16 residues long. The CDR3 bases are TGTGCCAGCTCACCACGGTATCAGGGTACTGCCAATGAGCAGTTCTTC. Amino acid sequence: CASSPRYQGTANEQFF.

This clone was recorded once. V gene TRBV21-1 combines with J gene TRBJ2-5; the table calls TRBD2, which could not be checked here. TRBV21-1 represents a pseudogene. This CDR3 comprises 16 residues. The CDR3 nucleotides read TGTGCCAGCAGCACCCACGGCGGGAGGTGGAGGGAGACCCAGTACTTC. Amino acids: CASSTHGGRWRETQYF.

This clone was seen a few times. The chain's CDR3 is CASSLSTSGAQETQYF. Written as DNA, the CDR3 is TGTGCCAGCAGCTTATCTACTAGCGGCGCTCAAGAGACCCAGTACTTC. The chain is built from TRBV7-6 and TRBJ2-5; 8 nucleotides match TRBD2. CDR3 length: 16 residues. Germline V gene sequence: CDR1 SGHVS, CDR2 FNYEAQ. V lost 2 bases to trimming and J lost 2 bases; unmatched junction nucleotides: 7. Full variable domain (missing parts from reference TRBV7-6 and TRBJ2-5): GAGVSQSPRYKVTKRGQDVALRCDPISGHVSLYWYRQALGQGPEFLTYFNYEAQQDKSGLPNDRFSAERPEGSISTLTIQRTEQRDSAMYRCASSLSTSGAQETQYFGPGTRLLVL.